The next 4 T cell receptor beta chains were all read from a single sample in a study of blood T cell repertoires in COVID-19. Repertoires were generated with immunoSEQ multiplex PCR, while TCRdb's copy carries only in-frame clones and drops some. Here the sample spans 330,000 or so clones, about 92% being singletons. Sequenced: PBMCs or T cells enriched from blood (not recorded which). The receptor source for this set is a woman aged 30 to 39 who had recovered from COVID-19.

This clone is a singleton in its sample. V usage is TRBV28 and J usage is TRBJ2-5, with a possible D match to TRBD1 (7 bases). The CDR3 loop spans 14 amino acids. Germline V gene data show CDR1 as MDHEN and CDR2 as SYDVKM. Trimming pared 5 bases from V and 1 base from J, leaving 11 bases between. CDR3 bases: TGTGCCAGCAGTGCGGGACAGACCCAAGAGACCCAGTACTTC. This encodes CASSAGQTQETQYF. Supplemented by reference TRBV28 and TRBJ2-5, the full variable domain reads DVKVTQSSRYLVKRTGEKVFLECVQDMDHENMFWYRQDPGLGLRLIYFSYDVKMKEKGDIPEGYSVSREKKERFSLILESASTNQTSMYLCASSAGQTQETQYFGPGTRLLVL.

The V gene is TRBV6-2 or TRBV6-3, the J gene TRBJ1-2; 8 bases are shared with TRBD1. Germline CDR1 MNHEY, CDR2 SVGEGT. V was pared by 4 bases and J by 6 bases, with 10 bases of the junction left unmatched. This CDR3 region has 15 residues. This chain's CDR3 is CASSSRPGTGDGYTF. The DNA for the CDR3 is TGTGCCAGCAGTTCCCGTCCCGGGACAGGTGATGGCTACACCTTC.

This chain links TRBV19 with TRBJ1-1; possibly TRBD1 for D (6 bases). The V and J ends lost 8 bases and 0 bases respectively, with 10 bases between them. The CDR3 loop spans 13 amino acids. Germline values: CDR1 LNHDA, CDR2 SQIVND (reference sequence). CDR3 loop: CASADRLNTEAFF. CDR3 in DNA: TGTGCCAGTGCAGACAGGCTGAACACTGAAGCTTTCTTT.

The chain is built from TRBV19 and TRBJ1-3, with D perhaps TRBD1 (5 bases). V dropped 6 bases and J dropped 0 bases, with 12 bases sitting between them. There are 15 residues in the CDR3. Germline CDR1 LNHDA, CDR2 SQIVND (reference sequence). The CDR3 loop reads CASRRGDYSGNTIYF. CDR3 DNA sequence: TGTGCCAGTAGAAGAGGGGACTACTCTGGAAACACCATATATTTT.